A single sample gave rise to the 18 T cell receptor beta chains below, sequenced in a study of tumor and adjacent non-tumor tissue in lung cancer. This sample's RNA came from whole unsorted tissue. This non-tumor lung sample came from over 3 cm beyond the tumor edge. TCRbeta libraries were built with three rounds of nested PCR, modified from ARM-PCR. One entry per CDR3 protein, called by TCRdb with MiXCR from the multiplex PCR reads. The sample lists approximately 66,000 distinct CDR3 sequences, over 60% occurring once. The sequenced sample was distant non-tumor lung tissue. These receptors were taken from a man between 65 and 80 years old with non-small cell lung cancer.

About this clonotype itself: A read error may produce the germline difference seen at one junction end. The chain recombines TRBV29-1 with TRBJ1-5; D possibly corresponds to TRBD1 (6 bases). The CDR3 is 17 amino acids. Per the germline V gene, CDR1 is SQVTM and CDR2 is ANQGSEA. The CDR3 nucleotides are TGCAGCGTTGAAGGGACAGTCAAAACCGACCGAAATCAGCCCCATCATTTT. Translating gives CSVEGTVKTDRNQPHHF.

The chain recombines TRBV6-5 with TRBJ2-6; 15 bases agree with TRBD2. The junction had 2 bases not matched to a gene; V was cut back by 0 bases and J by 2 bases. Germline-derived CDR1 and CDR2 are MNHEY and SVGAGI. There are 19 residues in the CDR3. CDR3 in amino acids: CASSYSGLAGGPGANVLTF. CDR3 sequence (DNA): TGTGCCAGCAGTTACTCTGGACTAGCGGGAGGGCCTGGGGCCAACGTCCTGACTTTC.

As concerns this clonotype: At one end, the junction sequence differs from germline, possibly due to a read error. This chain joins TRBV11-2 and TRBJ1-1, with TRBD1 matching over 7 bases. The CDR3 loop spans 15 amino acids. CDR1 and CDR2 from the germline V gene are SGHAT and FQNNGV. CDR3 bases: TGTGACGGCAACCGAAAAGCGACAGGGACCACTGAAGCTTTCTTC. Encoded protein: CDGNRKATGTTEAFF.

Turning to this clonotype: This sequence may be a read error, since a much larger clone differs from it by one base. The chain combines TRBV4-1 with TRBJ2-1; a possible D gene is TRBD1 (5 bases). The CDR3 totals 15 residues. The germline gives CDR1 MGHRA, CDR2 YSYEKL. This chain's CDR3 is CASRQGDFAYNEQFF. For the CDR3, the DNA is TGCGCCAGCCGCCAAGGGGATTTTGCCTACAATGAGCAGTTCTTC.

Note on this clonotype: A much more abundant neighbour one base away suggests this may be a read error. The chain has TRBV10-3 and TRBJ2-7; D unresolved. Germline-derived CDR1 and CDR2 are ENHRY and SYGVKD. This CDR3 is 12 amino acids long. CDR3 sequence reads: CATSPALGEPYF. In DNA form, the CDR3 reads TGTGCCACCTCGCCTGCCTTAGGCGAGCCGTACTTC.

Concerning this clonotype itself: A single base separates this from a much larger clone, so it may be a read error. This is likely a read error, given that the CDR3 carries no conserved phenylalanine or tryptophan at its end. The rearrangement uses TRBV6-1 and TRBJ2-7, with D possibly matching TRBD2 (6 bases). The CDR3 totals 13 residues. Germline V gene lookup returns CDR1 MNHNS and CDR2 SASEGT. V was clipped by 4 bases and J by 3 bases, with 10 bases between them. This CDR3 is CASSGTTHYEQYS. CDR3 sequence (DNA): TGTGCCAGCAGTGGGACTACCCACTACGAGCAGTACTCC.

The V gene is TRBV11-2, the J gene TRBJ2-1, with 12 bases that match TRBD2. This CDR3 is built from 12 residues. Germline trimming cut 10 bases from V and 14 bases from J; bases unmatched to any gene: 9. The germline V gene encodes CDR1 SGHAT and CDR2 FQNNGV. The CDR3 loop is CANTSGGLPEFF. The DNA of the CDR3 is TGTGCCAATACTAGCGGGGGGTTACCTGAGTTCTTC.

This clonotype was observed at least ten times. This chain uses TRBV14 with TRBJ2-2; D might be TRBD1 (6 bases). This CDR3 has 13 amino acids. Trimming stripped 4 bases from V and 8 bases from J, with 11 bases between. Germline-derived CDR1 and CDR2 are SGHDN and FVKESK. The CDR3 bases are TGTGCCAGCAGCCCCTGGACAGTTGGGGAGCTGTTTTTT. Its translation: CASSPWTVGELFF.

As regards this clonotype: One end of the junction is discordant with germline, which a read error may explain. The genes are TRBV5-4 and TRBJ2-1; perhaps D is TRBD1 or TRBD2 (5 bases each). CDR1 is SGHNT and CDR2 is YYREEE in the germline V gene (reference sequence). CDR3 length equals 18 residues. CDR3 DNA sequence: TGTGCCAGCAGCTTGGCGACTAACGGGACGAGCTCCTACGATGAGCAGTTCTTC. Translated, it gives CASSLATNGTSSYDEQFF.

A word on this clonotype: The junction departs from germline at one end; a sequencing error may be responsible. The gene calls are TRBV5-4 and TRBJ2-2; 8 nucleotides agree with TRBD2. Germline CDR1 and CDR2: SGHNT and YYREEE (reference sequence). The CDR3 runs 16 residues. CDR3 amino acids: CTSSRGLVEDTGELFF. The CDR3 DNA follows: TGTACCAGCAGCAGGGGACTAGTCGAGGACACCGGGGAACTGTTTTTT.

Turning to this clonotype: With a much larger clone just one base away, this may be a read error. The genes are TRBV5-6 and TRBJ2-5; D not resolved. The CDR3 has 14 residues. CDR1 and CDR2 from the germline V gene are SGHDT and YYEEEE. The CDR3 DNA is TGTGCCAGCAGCTTGGCGGCGGCCAGGAAGACCCGGTACTTC. Translating it yields CASSLAAARKTRYF.

The CDR3 nucleotides are TGCAGTGCTGAGATCACAGGGGGCGTTGAGACCCAGTACTTC. Its translation: CSAEITGGVETQYF. The genes are TRBV20-1 and TRBJ2-5, with TRBD1 matching 9 bases. V lost 5 bases and J lost 5; bases outside the gene matches: 9. Germline assignment: CDR1 DFQATT and CDR2 SNEGSKA (reference sequence). CDR3 size: 14 residues.

Worth noting for this clonotype: Compared with germline, one end of the junction differs, possibly owing to a read error. This chain joins TRBV28 and TRBJ2-2, with D possibly matching TRBD1 (5 bases). Germline CDR1 and CDR2: MDHEN and SYDVKM. The CDR3 spans 11 residues. CDR3 sequence: CASSNTRELFF. The CDR3 nucleotides are TGTGCCAGCAGTAACACCAGGGAACTGTTTTTT.

Worth noting for this clonotype: Compared with germline, one end of the junction differs, possibly owing to a read error. This rearrangement joins TRBV11-2 to TRBJ2-7; D call uncertain. The germline gives CDR1 SGHAT, CDR2 FQNNGV. This CDR3 contains 13 residues. DNA for the CDR3: TGTGCCAGTAGCTTAGGGAAGAACTACGAGCACTACTTC. It codes for CASSLGKNYEHYF.

About this clonotype itself: With a much larger clone just one base away, this may be a read error. The gene calls are TRBV6-5 and TRBJ1-6; D uncertain. The CDR3 totals 12 residues. V was pared by 11 bases and J by 7 bases, with 12 bases between. Germline V gene sequence: CDR1 MNHEY, CDR2 SVGAGI. CDR3 coding DNA: TGTGCCGGCACTTCCGGGAATTCACCCCTCCACTTT. It specifies CAGTSGNSPLHF.

Regarding this clonotype: This may be a read error, as it is one base from a much larger clone. DNA of the CDR3: TGTGCCAGGAGTGTAGGGCCAATCAACAATGAGCAGTTCTTC. Amino acid sequence: CARSVGPINNEQFF. The genes are TRBV30 and TRBJ2-1, with unresolved D. This CDR3 has 14 residues. CDR1 is GTSNPN and CDR2 is SVGIG in the germline V gene (reference sequence).

With respect to this clonotype: The junction departs from the called germline gene at one end, perhaps through a read error. This rearrangement joins TRBV10-2 to TRBJ2-1, with 8 positions matching TRBD2. The germline gives CDR1 WSHSY, CDR2 SAAADI. The CDR3 sequence is 15 residues long. Written as DNA, the CDR3 is TGTGCCAGCAGTATCACGGGAGGGAGCTACAATGAGCAGTTCTTC. Protein sequence: CASSITGGSYNEQFF.

The sample holds one count of this clonotype. Its ends do not fully match the called genes, so a read error is possible. The V and J genes are TRBV6-1 and TRBJ1-5; no clear D. Germline CDR1 reads MNHNS; CDR2 reads SASEGT. There are 14 residues in the CDR3. DNA for the CDR3: TGTGCCATCAGTAAATTGGAGAGCAATCAGCCCCAGCATTTT. It is translated as CAISKLESNQPQHF.